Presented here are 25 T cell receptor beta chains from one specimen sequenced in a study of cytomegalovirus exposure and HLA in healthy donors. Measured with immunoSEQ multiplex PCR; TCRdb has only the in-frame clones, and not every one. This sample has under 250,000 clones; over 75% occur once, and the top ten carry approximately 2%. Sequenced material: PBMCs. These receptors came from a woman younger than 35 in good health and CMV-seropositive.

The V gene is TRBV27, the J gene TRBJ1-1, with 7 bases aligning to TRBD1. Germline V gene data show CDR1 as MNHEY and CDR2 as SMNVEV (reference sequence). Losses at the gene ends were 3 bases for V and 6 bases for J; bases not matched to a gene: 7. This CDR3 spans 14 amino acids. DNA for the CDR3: TGTGCCAGCAGTTTCGACAGGGTTGCCCCTGAAGCTTTCTTT. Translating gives CASSFDRVAPEAFF.

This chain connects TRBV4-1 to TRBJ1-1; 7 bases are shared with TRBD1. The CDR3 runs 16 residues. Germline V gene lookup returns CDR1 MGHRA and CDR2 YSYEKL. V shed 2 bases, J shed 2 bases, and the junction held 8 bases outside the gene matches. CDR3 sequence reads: CASSQPPGQINTEAFF. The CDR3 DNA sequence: TGCGCCAGCAGCCAACCCCCGGGACAGATAAACACTGAAGCTTTCTTT.

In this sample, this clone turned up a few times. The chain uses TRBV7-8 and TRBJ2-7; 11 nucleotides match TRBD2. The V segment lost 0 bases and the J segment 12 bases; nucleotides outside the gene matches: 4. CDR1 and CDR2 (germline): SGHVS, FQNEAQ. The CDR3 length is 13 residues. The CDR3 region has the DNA TGTGCCAGCAGCTTAGCACTAGCGGGAGTACGGTACTTC. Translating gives CASSLALAGVRYF.

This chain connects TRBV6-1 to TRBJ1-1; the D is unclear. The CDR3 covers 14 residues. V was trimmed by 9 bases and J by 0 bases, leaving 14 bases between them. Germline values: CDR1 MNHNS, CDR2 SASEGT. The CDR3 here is CASRKVGVNTEAFF. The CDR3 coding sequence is TGTGCCAGTCGCAAGGTAGGAGTGAACACTGAAGCTTTCTTT.

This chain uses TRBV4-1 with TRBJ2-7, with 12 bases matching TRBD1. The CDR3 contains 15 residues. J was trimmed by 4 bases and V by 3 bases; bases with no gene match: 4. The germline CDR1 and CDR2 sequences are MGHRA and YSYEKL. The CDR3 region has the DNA TGCGCCAGCAGCCAGGGACAGGGGGCGCAATACGAGCAGTACTTC. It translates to CASSQGQGAQYEQYF.

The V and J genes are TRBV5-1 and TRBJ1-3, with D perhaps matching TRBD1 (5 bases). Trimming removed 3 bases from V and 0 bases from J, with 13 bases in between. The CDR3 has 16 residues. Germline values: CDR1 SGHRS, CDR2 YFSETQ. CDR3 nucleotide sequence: TGCGCCAGCAGCTCCGGAGGGGCGGTCTCTGGAAACACCATATATTTT. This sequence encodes CASSSGGAVSGNTIYF.

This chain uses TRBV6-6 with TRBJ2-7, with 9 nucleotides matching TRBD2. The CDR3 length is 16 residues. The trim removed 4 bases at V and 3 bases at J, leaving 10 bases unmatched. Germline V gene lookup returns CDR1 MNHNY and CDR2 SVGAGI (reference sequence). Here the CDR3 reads CASSSTSGNPFYEQYF. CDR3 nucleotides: TGTGCCAGCAGTTCGACTAGCGGTAATCCCTTCTACGAGCAGTACTTC.

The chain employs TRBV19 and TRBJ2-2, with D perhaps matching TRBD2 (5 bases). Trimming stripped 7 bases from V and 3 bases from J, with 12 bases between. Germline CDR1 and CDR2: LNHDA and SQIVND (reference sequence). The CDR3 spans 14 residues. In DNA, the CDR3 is TGTGCCAGTAAAGGAGAGCGGTACACCGGGGAGCTGTTTTTT. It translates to CASKGERYTGELFF.

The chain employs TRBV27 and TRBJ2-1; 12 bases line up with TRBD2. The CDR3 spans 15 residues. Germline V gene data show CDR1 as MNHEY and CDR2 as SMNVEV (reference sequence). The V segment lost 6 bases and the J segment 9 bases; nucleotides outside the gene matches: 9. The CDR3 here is CASSPGLAGFGEQFF. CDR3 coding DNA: TGTGCCAGCAGCCCCGGACTAGCGGGATTTGGTGAGCAGTTCTTC.

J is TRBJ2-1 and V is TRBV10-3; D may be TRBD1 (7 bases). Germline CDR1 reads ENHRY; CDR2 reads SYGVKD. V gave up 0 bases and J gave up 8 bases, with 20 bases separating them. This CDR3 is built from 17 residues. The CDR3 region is CAISESISTGTSDEQFF. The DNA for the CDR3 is TGTGCCATCAGTGAGTCTATCTCGACAGGGACTTCGGATGAGCAGTTCTTC.

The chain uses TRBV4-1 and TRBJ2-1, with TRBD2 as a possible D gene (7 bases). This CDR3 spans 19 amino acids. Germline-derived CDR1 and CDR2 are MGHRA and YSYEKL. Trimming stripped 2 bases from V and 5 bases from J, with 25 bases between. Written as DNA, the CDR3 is TGCGCCAGCAGCCAACTCCTCTCAAGGGGGACTATCCATAACAATGAGCAGTTCTTC. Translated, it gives CASSQLLSRGTIHNNEQFF.

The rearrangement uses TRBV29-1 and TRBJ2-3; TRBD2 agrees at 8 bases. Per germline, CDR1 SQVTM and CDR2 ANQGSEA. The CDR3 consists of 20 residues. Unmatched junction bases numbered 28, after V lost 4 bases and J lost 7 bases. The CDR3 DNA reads TGCAGCGTTGGGGGTCTCCTTAGCTTCGGGAGGGAGGGCCCGTGGAATACGCAGTATTTT. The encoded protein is CSVGGLLSFGREGPWNTQYF.

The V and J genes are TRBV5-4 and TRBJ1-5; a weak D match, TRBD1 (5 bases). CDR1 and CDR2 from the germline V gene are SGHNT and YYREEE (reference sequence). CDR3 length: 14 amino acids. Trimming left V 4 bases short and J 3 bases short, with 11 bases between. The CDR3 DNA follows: TGTGCCAGCAGCCCCGACAGAAACAATCAGCCCCAGCATTTT. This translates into CASSPDRNNQPQHF.

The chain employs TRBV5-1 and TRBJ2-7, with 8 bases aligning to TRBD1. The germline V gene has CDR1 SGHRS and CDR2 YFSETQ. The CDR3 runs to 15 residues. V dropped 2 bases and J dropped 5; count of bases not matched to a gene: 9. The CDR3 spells CASSFGTGPGDEQYF. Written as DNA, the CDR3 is TGCGCCAGCAGCTTCGGGACAGGTCCAGGGGACGAGCAGTACTTC.

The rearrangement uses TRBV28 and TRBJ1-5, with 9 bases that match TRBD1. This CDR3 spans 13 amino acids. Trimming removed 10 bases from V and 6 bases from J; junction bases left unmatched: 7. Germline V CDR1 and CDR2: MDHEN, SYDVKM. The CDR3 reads CATDRGIGQPQHF. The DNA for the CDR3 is TGTGCCACCGACAGGGGGATAGGTCAGCCCCAGCATTTT.

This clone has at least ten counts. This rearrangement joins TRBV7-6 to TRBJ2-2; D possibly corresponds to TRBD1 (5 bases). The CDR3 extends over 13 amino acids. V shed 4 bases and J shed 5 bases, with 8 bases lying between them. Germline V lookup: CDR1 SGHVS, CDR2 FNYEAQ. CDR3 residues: CASSSGLTGELFF. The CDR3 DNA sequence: TGTGCCAGCAGCTCAGGGCTTACCGGGGAGCTGTTTTTT.

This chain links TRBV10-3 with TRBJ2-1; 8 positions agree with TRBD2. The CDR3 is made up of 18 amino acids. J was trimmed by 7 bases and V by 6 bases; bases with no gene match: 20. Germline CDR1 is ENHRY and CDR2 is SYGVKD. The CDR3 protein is CAIRRLEEAGGFVNEQFF. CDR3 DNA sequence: TGTGCCATCAGACGACTTGAGGAGGCGGGAGGCTTTGTGAATGAGCAGTTCTTC.

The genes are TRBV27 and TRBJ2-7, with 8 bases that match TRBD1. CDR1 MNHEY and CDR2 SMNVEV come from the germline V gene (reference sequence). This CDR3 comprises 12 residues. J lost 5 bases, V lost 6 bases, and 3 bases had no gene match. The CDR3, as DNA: TGTGCCAGCAGGGAGACAGGGGACGAGCAGTACTTC. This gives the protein CASRETGDEQYF.

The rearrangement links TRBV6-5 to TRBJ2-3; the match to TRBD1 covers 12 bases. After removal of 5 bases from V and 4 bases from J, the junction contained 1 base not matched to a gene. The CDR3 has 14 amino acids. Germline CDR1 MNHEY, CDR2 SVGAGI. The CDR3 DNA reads TGTGCCAGCAGTGGGACAGGGGGCGCAGATACGCAGTATTTT. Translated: CASSGTGGADTQYF.

The CDR3 coding sequence is TGTGCCAGTAGTATCCAAGGACAATACTACGAGCAGTACTTC. As protein: CASSIQGQYYEQYF. The chain has TRBV19 and TRBJ2-7, with D tentatively TRBD1 (5 bases). Germline CDR1 reads LNHDA; CDR2 reads SQIVND (reference sequence). The CDR3 is 14 amino acids. Trimming left V 3 bases short and J 3 bases short, with 12 bases between. The full variable domain, with the rest looked up from reference TRBV19 and TRBJ2-7, is DGGITQSPKYLFRKEGQNVTLSCEQNLNHDAMYWYRQDPGQGLRLIYYSQIVNDFQKGDIAEGYSVSREKKESFPLTVTSAQKNPTAFYLCASSIQGQYYEQYFGPGTRLTVT.

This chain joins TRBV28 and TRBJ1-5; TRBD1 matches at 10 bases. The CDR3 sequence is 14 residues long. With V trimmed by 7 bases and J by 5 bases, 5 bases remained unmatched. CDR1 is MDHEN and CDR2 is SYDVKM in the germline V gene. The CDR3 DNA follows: TGTGCCAGCACCTTGGACAGGGGGGATCAGCCCCAGCATTTT. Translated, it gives CASTLDRGDQPQHF.

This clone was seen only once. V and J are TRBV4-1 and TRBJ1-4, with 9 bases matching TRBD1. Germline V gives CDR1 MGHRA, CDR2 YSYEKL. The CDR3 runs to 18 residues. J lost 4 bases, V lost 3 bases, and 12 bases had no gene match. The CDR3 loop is CASSQGGMGQGRNEKLFF. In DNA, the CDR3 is TGCGCCAGCAGCCAGGGGGGGATGGGACAGGGCCGTAATGAAAAACTGTTTTTT.

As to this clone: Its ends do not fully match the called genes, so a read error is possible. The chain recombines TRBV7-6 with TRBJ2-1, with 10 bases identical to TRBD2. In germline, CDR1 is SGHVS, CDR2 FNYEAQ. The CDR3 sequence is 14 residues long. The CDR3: CASSLAGEYNEQFF. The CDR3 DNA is TGTGCCAGCAGCCTAGCGGGAGAGTACAATGAGCAGTTCTTC.

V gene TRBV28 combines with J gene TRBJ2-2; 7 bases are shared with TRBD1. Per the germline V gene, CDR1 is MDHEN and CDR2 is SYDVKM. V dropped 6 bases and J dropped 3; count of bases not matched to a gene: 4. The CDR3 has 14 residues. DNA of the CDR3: TGTGCCAGCAGGGGACAGTCCTACACCGGGGAGCTGTTTTTT. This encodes CASRGQSYTGELFF.

CDR3 nucleotide sequence: TGTGCCTGGGCAGGGTTACCTTCCTACAATGAGCAGTTCTTC. It is translated as CAWAGLPSYNEQFF. The chain links TRBV30 to TRBJ2-1, with a possible D match to TRBD1 (5 bases). V was trimmed by 5 bases and J by 1 base, leaving 12 bases between them. Germline V gives CDR1 GTSNPN, CDR2 SVGIG (reference sequence). The CDR3 runs to 14 residues.